The clone carrying this TCR beta chain came up many times. The CDR3 is made up of 16 amino acids. Germline V gene data show CDR1 as SEHNR and CDR2 as FQNEAQ (reference sequence). V was pared by 5 bases and J by 3 bases, with 9 bases of the junction left unmatched. Both TCRalpha and TCRbeta chains were reverse transcribed with V-gene-specific primers. With a constant-region primer and a V-primer adapter, TCRs were subjected to roughly 20 PCR cycles of amplification. The mRNA that was isolated underwent amplification by in vitro transcription. TCRdb itself ran the reads through MiXCR, one entry per CDR3 protein. The top ten hold roughly 6.5% of the sample, which has around 64,000 distinct CDR3 sequences, around 27% seen once. The sample originates from a study of low-dose radiotherapy and immunotherapy resistance in tumors. About the study: Cohort 2, a group dosed every two weeks at 1 Gy per fraction, received 13 Gy in total over 26 weeks.

The time point was: before trial treatment. Eligibility required advanced solid tumors lacking tumor-infiltrating lymphocytes. Here the sequenced sample was PBMCs, taken before treatment. This chain uses TRBV7-9 with TRBJ2-7; 11 nucleotides line up with TRBD2. The TCR originated in a male donor with rectosigmoid adenocarcinoma. Written as DNA, the CDR3 is TGTGCCAGCAGCCCGCGACTAGCGGGAACAATCTACGAGCAGTACTTC. It translates to CASSPRLAGTIYEQYF.